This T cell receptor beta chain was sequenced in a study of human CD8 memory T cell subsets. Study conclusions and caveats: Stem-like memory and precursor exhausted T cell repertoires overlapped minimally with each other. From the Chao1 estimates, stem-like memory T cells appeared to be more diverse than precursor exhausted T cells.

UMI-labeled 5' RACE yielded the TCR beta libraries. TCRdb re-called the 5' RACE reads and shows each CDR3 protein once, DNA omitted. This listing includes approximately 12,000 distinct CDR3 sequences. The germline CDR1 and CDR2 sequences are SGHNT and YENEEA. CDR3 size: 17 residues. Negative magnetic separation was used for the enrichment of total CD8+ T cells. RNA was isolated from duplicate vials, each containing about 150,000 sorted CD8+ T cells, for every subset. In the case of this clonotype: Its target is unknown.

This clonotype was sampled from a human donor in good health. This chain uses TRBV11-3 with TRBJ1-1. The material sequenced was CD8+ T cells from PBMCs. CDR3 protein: CASSLDEGYRTGSEAFF.